This T cell receptor beta chain is drawn from a study of blood T cell repertoires in COVID-19. Across the whole study: Samples came from the United States, Italy and Spain, spanning acute and convalescent COVID-19. Sources were T cells, B-cell-depleted T cells, or PBMCs; the material itself was cDNA or gDNA.

Looked up from germline, CDR1 is LGHDT and CDR2 is YNNKEL (reference sequence). V shed 1 base and J 3 bases; nucleotides not matched to a gene: 2. This CDR3 is 14 amino acids long. How the authors handled the data: Reference gene primer amplification in the assay estimated nucleated cell counts. Using immunoSEQ multiplex PCR, the repertoire was profiled, and TCRdb retains in-frame clones only, with some absent. V and J calls and clone size are as listed in that table; D and trimming were resolved from the DNA. The sample lists approximately 250,000 clones; roughly 82% were seen once. The TCR sequence derives from a man between 35 and 55 years old who had recovered from COVID-19. The chain couples TRBV3-1 (or the pseudogene TRBV3-2) to TRBJ1-1; 7 bases align to TRBD1. What was sequenced was peripheral blood. CDR3 nucleotide sequence: TGTGCCAGCAGCCAAGGGACAGGCGACACTGAAGCTTTCTTT. Its protein is CASSQGTGDTEAFF.